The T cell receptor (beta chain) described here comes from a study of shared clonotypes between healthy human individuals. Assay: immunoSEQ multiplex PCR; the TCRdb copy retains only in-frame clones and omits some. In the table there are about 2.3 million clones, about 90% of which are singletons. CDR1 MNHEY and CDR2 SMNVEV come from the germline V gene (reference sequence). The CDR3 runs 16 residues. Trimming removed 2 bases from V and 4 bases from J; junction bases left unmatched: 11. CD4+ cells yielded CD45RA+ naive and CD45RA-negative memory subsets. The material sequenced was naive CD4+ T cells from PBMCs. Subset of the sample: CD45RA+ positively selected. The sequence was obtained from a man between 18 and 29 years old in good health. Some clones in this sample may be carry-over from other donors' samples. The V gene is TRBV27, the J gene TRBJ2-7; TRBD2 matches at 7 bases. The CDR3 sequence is CASSLAIGREGYEQYF. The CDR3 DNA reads TGTGCCAGCAGTTTAGCGATTGGCAGGGAGGGGTACGAGCAGTACTTC.